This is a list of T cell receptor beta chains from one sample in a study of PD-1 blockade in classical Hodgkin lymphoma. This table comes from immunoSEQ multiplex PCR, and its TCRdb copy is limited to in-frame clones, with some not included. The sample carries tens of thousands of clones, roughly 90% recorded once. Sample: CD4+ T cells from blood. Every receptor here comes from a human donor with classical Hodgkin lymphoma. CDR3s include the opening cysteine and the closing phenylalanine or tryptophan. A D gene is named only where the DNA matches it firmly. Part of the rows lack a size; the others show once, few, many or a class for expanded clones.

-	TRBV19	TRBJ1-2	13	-	CASRWGLSYGYTF	TGTGCCAGTAGGTGGGGGCTTAGCTATGGCTACACCTTC
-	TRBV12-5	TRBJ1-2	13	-	CASARDNLYGYTF	TGTGCTAGTGCCCGGGACAACCTCTATGGCTACACCTTC
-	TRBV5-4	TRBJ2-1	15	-	CASSLVPELYNEQFF	TGTGCCAGCAGCTTGGTACCAGAACTCTACAATGAGCAGTTCTTC
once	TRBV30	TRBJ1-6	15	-	CAFSPQQGVNSPLHF	TGTGCCTTTTCTCCTCAACAGGGTGTTAATTCACCCCTCCACTTT
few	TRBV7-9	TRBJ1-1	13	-	CASSLDGGVEAFF	TGTGCCAGCAGCTTAGATGGCGGGGTAGAGGCTTTCTTT
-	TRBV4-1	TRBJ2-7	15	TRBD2	CASSQSGRALDEQYF	TGCGCCAGCAGCCAGAGCGGGAGGGCCTTAGACGAGCAGTACTTC
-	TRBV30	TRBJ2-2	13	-	CAWSVFLFGELFF	TGTGCCTGGAGTGTTTTTCTGTTCGGGGAGCTGTTTTTT
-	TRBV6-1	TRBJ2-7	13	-	CASRYSGFYEQYF	TGTGCCAGCAGATATAGCGGATTCTACGAGCAGTACTTC
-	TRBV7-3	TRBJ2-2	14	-	CASSRDVNTGELFF	TGTGCCAGCAGCAGGGACGTGAACACCGGGGAGCTGTTTTTT
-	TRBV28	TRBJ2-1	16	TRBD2	CASSLLGLAGVNEQFF	TGTGCCAGCAGTTTATTGGGACTAGCGGGAGTCAATGAGCAGTTCTTC
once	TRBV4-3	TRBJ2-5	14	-	CASSQEGWGETQYF	TGCGCCAGCAGCCAAGAGGGCTGGGGCGAGACCCAGTACTTC
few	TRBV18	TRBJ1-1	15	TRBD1	CASSPKRDSNTEAFF	TGTGCCAGCTCACCGAAGAGGGACAGCAACACTGAAGCTTTCTTT
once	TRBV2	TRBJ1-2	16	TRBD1	CASGRTGGWLEGGYTF	TGTGCCAGCGGTCGGACAGGGGGCTGGTTGGAGGGTGGCTACACCTTC
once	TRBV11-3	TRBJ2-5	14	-	CASSLGIGRETQYF	TGTGCCAGCAGCTTAGGAATCGGGAGAGAGACCCAGTACTTC
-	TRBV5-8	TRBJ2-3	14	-	CASSPGRGTDTQYF	TGTGCCAGCAGCCCGGGTAGGGGCACAGATACGCAGTATTTT
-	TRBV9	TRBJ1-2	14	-	CASSGAQGGYGYTF	TGTGCCAGCAGCGGGGCGCAGGGAGGGTATGGCTACACCTTC
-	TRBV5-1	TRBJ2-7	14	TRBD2	CASSYTSGAYEQYF	TGCGCCAGCAGCTATACTAGCGGAGCCTACGAGCAGTACTTC
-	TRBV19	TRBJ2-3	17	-	CASSSPPYSSGTDTQYF	TGTGCCAGTAGTTCCCCTCCATACTCTAGCGGCACAGATACGCAGTATTTT
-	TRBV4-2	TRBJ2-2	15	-	CASSQEGRATGELFF	TGTGCCAGCAGCCAAGAAGGGCGGGCCACCGGGGAGCTGTTTTTT
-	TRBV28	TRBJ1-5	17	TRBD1	CASSSFNRGRSNQPQHF	TGTGCCAGCAGTTCTTTTAACAGGGGCAGGAGCAATCAGCCCCAGCATTTT
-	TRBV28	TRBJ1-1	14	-	CASSSTGFGTEAFF	TGTGCCAGCAGTTCGACGGGCTTTGGCACTGAAGCTTTCTTT
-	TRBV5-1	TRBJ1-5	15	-	CATKGGSRSNQPQHF	TGCGCCACCAAGGGAGGGTCCCGTAGCAATCAGCCCCAGCATTTT
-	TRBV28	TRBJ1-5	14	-	CASSQGGATQPQHF	TGTGCCAGCAGCCAAGGAGGGGCTACTCAGCCCCAGCATTTT
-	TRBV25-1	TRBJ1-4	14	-	CASSEHRHNEKLFF	TGTGCCAGCAGTGAACACAGACATAATGAAAAACTGTTTTTT
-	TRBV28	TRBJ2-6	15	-	CASSLLVSGANVLTF	TGTGCCAGCAGTTTATTGGTCTCTGGGGCCAACGTCCTGACTTTC
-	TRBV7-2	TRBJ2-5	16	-	CASRGRDSPGGETQYF	TGTGCCAGCCGGGGTCGAGACTCCCCGGGGGGCGAGACCCAGTACTTC
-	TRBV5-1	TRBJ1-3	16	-	CASSLNPSPSGNTIYF	TGCGCCAGCAGCTTGAATCCCTCCCCCTCTGGAAACACCATATATTTT
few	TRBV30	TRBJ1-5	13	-	CAWSVQGGQPQHF	TGTGCCTGGAGTGTACAGGGCGGTCAGCCCCAGCATTTT
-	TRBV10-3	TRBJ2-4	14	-	CAISQQGGFNIQYF	TGTGCCATCAGTCAACAGGGCGGTTTTAACATTCAGTACTTC
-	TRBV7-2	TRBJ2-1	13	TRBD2	CASSFRTRTEQFF	TGTGCCAGCAGCTTCCGGACTAGAACTGAGCAGTTCTTC
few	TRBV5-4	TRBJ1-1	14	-	CASSFDKRDTEAFF	TGTGCCAGCAGCTTTGATAAGCGGGACACTGAAGCTTTCTTT
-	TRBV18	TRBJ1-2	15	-	CASSPPSRPGDGYTF	TGTGCCAGCTCACCACCGTCTCGGCCGGGTGATGGCTACACCTTC
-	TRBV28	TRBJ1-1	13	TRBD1	CSGTGAGNTEAFF	TGCTCCGGGACAGGGGCAGGGAACACTGAAGCTTTCTTT
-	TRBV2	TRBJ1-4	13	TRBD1	CASTDRGGEKLFF	TGTGCCAGCACCGACAGGGGTGGGGAAAAACTGTTTTTT
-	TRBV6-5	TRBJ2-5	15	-	CASSYRVPEGETQYF	TGTGCCAGCAGTTACCGGGTCCCCGAGGGAGAGACCCAGTACTTC
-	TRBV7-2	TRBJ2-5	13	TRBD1	CASSPGGRETQYF	TGTGCCAGCAGCCCAGGGGGCCGGGAGACCCAGTACTTC
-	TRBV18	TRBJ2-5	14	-	CASSSSVRQETQYF	TGTGCCAGCTCATCCTCGGTGAGACAAGAGACCCAGTACTTC
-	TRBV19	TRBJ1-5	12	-	CASSMGNQPQHF	TGTGCCAGTAGTATGGGAAATCAGCCCCAGCATTTT
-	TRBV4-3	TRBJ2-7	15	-	CASSHRGAASYEQYF	TGCGCCAGCAGCCATCGTGGGGCAGCGAGCTACGAGCAGTACTTC
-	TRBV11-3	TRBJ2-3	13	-	CASSLDPTATQYF	TGTGCCAGCAGCTTAGATCCAACCGCAACGCAGTATTTT
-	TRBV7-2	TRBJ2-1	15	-	CASSLGSGLYNEQFF	TGTGCCAGCAGCTTAGGTAGCGGACTATACAATGAGCAGTTCTTC
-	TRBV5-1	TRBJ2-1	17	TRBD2	CASSLLFGAGGPNEQFF	TGCGCCAGCAGCTTGCTCTTTGGAGCGGGAGGCCCCAATGAGCAGTTCTTC